The 30 T cell receptor beta chains below all came from one sample that was sequenced in a study of blood T cell repertoires in COVID-19. The data were produced by immunoSEQ multiplex PCR, yet TCRdb's version contains in-frame clones alone and is incomplete. The sample includes about 500,000 clones, roughly 87% of them seen just once. Input material: peripheral blood. The receptors originated from a man between 18 and 35 years old with COVID-19, enrolled during active disease.

This chain uses TRBV5-1 with TRBJ1-6; possibly TRBD1 for D (5 bases). The V end lost 8 bases, the J end lost 0 bases, and 15 bases lay between the germline ends. Germline assignment: CDR1 SGHRS and CDR2 YFSETQ. The CDR3 is 16 residues long. The CDR3 spells CASSFGTYSYNSPLHF. The CDR3 bases are TGCGCCAGTTCATTCGGGACTTACTCCTATAATTCACCCCTCCACTTT.

The rearrangement uses TRBV12-5 and TRBJ2-1, with 8 nucleotides matching TRBD1. The CDR3 spans 16 residues. The germline V gene encodes CDR1 LGHNT and CDR2 FRNRAP. V lost 1 base, J lost 1 base, and 3 bases stayed unmatched. CDR3 coding DNA: TGTGCTAGTGGTTTGGCGACAGGGGAATCCTACAATGAGCAGTTCTTC. The encoded protein is CASGLATGESYNEQFF.

This chain links TRBV27 with TRBJ2-7; TRBD1 matches at 10 bases. This CDR3 contains 15 residues. Germline CDR1 reads MNHEY; CDR2 reads SMNVEV (reference sequence). Losses at the gene ends were 6 bases for V and 1 base for J; bases not matched to a gene: 6. The CDR3 sequence is CASSARDRGSYEQYF. CDR3 bases: TGTGCCAGCAGCGCCAGGGACAGGGGTTCCTACGAGCAGTACTTC.

V is TRBV7-7 and J is TRBJ1-2; TRBD1 matches 10 bases. The V and J ends lost 6 bases and 5 bases, in that order; junction bases with no gene match: 9. The CDR3 covers 15 residues. Germline CDR1 reads SSHAT; CDR2 reads FNYEAQ (reference sequence). CDR3 region: CASRTETGGRYGYTF. The CDR3 DNA sequence: TGTGCCAGCAGGACGGAGACAGGGGGCCGATATGGCTACACCTTC.

This chain uses TRBV11-3 with TRBJ1-4; TRBD1 matches at 7 bases. This CDR3 is built from 15 residues. Unmatched junction bases numbered 4, after V lost 2 bases and J lost 4 bases. Germline CDR1 reads SGHNT; CDR2 reads YENEEA. CDR3 DNA: TGTGCCAGCAGCTTAAGGGGGCTCCGTAATGAAAAACTGTTTTTT. It specifies CASSLRGLRNEKLFF.

The genes are TRBV5-1 and TRBJ2-1; D remains unclear. The CDR3 covers 14 residues. V lost 3 bases and J 4 bases, leaving 11 bases between the germline ends. CDR1 is SGHRS and CDR2 is YFSETQ in the germline V gene. The CDR3 sequence is CASSYTPGYNEQFF. As DNA, the CDR3 is TGCGCCAGCAGCTATACTCCGGGTTACAATGAGCAGTTCTTC.

The rearrangement uses TRBV19 and TRBJ1-5; no clear D. The V gene's germline CDR1 is LNHDA and CDR2 SQIVND (reference sequence). Trimming left V 1 base short and J 1 base short, with 8 bases between. The CDR3 covers 15 residues. In DNA form, the CDR3 reads TGTGCCAGTAGTATAGGCCAGACAAGCAATCAGCCCCAGCATTTT. This encodes CASSIGQTSNQPQHF.

V and J are TRBV7-6 and TRBJ2-1, with TRBD2 identical over 12 bases. Germline V gene sequence: CDR1 SGHVS, CDR2 FNYEAQ. V gave up 4 bases and J gave up 8 bases; unmatched junction bases: 6. CDR3 length: 15 residues. The CDR3 region has the DNA TGTGCCAGCAGCTCACTAGCGGGAGGTTTCTATGAGCAGTTCTTC. Translation: CASSSLAGGFYEQFF.

The chain is built from TRBV29-1 and TRBJ2-5; 12 bases line up with TRBD1. Germline lookup yields CDR1 SQVTM and CDR2 ANQGSEA. The CDR3 length is 15 residues. V was pared by 4 bases and J by 1 base, with 4 bases of the junction left unmatched. The CDR3 DNA sequence: TGCAGCGTTGGGGACAGGGGGCTCGGCCAAGAGACCCAGTACTTC. The encoded protein is CSVGDRGLGQETQYF.

The V and J genes are TRBV19 and TRBJ2-2; TRBD1 is a possible D gene (6 bases). CDR1 is LNHDA and CDR2 is SQIVND in the germline V gene (reference sequence). The CDR3 is 12 residues long. V lost 11 bases and J lost 4, with 11 bases in between. Here the CDR3 reads CAGGWGTGELFF. CDR3 nucleotide sequence: TGTGCCGGGGGCTGGGGCACCGGGGAGCTGTTTTTT.

The chain carries TRBV18 and TRBJ2-7; TRBD1 agrees at 8 bases. The V gene end was trimmed by 6 bases and the J gene end by 3 bases; junction bases not matched to a gene: 7. The CDR3 loop spans 14 amino acids. Germline V gene sequence: CDR1 KGHSH, CDR2 LQKENI. The DNA of the CDR3 is TGTGCCAGCTCGCTGGGACAGGACAACTACGAGCAGTACTTC. Protein sequence: CASSLGQDNYEQYF.

This clone is a singleton in its sample. The V call is TRBV4-1, the J call TRBJ2-2; 14 bases are a match to TRBD2. CDR3 length: 16 residues. Germline CDR1 MGHRA, CDR2 YSYEKL. After removal of 5 bases from V and 4 bases from J, the junction contained 3 bases not matched to a gene. CDR3 amino acids: CASSRGTSGGTGELFF. CDR3 bases: TGCGCCAGCAGCAGAGGGACTAGCGGGGGCACCGGGGAGCTGTTTTTT.

This chain joins TRBV12-5 and TRBJ2-7; tentatively, D is TRBD2 (6 bases). The CDR3 extends over 15 amino acids. Germline assignment: CDR1 LGHNT and CDR2 FRNRAP. The ends were cut back, 0 bases at V and 4 bases at J, with 13 bases in the middle. The CDR3 spells CASGLVNRRGYEQYF. The CDR3 DNA is TGTGCTAGTGGTTTGGTAAATAGACGGGGGTACGAGCAGTACTTC.

This clone turned up a few times. The V call is TRBV7-9, the J call TRBJ2-7; 9 bases agree with TRBD1. Germline CDR1 and CDR2: SEHNR and FQNEAQ (reference sequence). The length of the CDR3 is 14 residues. V lost 5 bases to trimming and J lost 5 bases; unmatched junction nucleotides: 7. For the CDR3, the DNA is TGTGCCAGCAGCCTCCGGGACAGGGCGAACGAGCAGTACTTC. This gives the protein CASSLRDRANEQYF.

The V gene is TRBV2, the J gene TRBJ2-3; TRBD2 is a possible D gene (6 bases). CDR1 is SNHLY and CDR2 is FYNNEI in the germline V gene. The CDR3 is 13 amino acids. V lost 5 bases to trimming and J lost 6 bases, with 12 bases between them. CDR3 bases: TGTGCCAGCAGTAACGAAGGGACTGATACGCAGTATTTT. Its protein is CASSNEGTDTQYF. Complete variable domain (other parts from reference TRBV2 and TRBJ2-3): EPEVTQTPSHQVTQMGQEVILRCVPISNHLYFYWYRQILGQKVEFLVSFYNNEISEKSEIFDDQFSVERPDGSNFTLKIRSTKLEDSAMYFCASSNEGTDTQYFGPGTRLTVL.

CDR3 sequence: CASSSASVSSGANVLTF. The CDR3 DNA reads TGCGCCAGCAGCTCAGCGAGCGTTAGCTCTGGGGCCAACGTCCTGACTTTC. The rearrangement uses TRBV4-1 and TRBJ2-6; D is uncertain. Germline lookup yields CDR1 MGHRA and CDR2 YSYEKL. The length of the CDR3 is 17 residues. With 5 bases removed from V and 0 bases from J, the gap between germline ends came to 14 bases.

V is TRBV13 and J is TRBJ1-2; 8 bases align to TRBD1. Germline CDR1 reads PRHDT; CDR2 reads FYEKMQ (reference sequence). The CDR3 covers 16 residues. Trimming took 2 bases from V and 4 from J; bases not matched to a gene: 9. The CDR3 reads CASSLSRGRGVYGYTF. The CDR3 DNA is TGTGCCAGCAGCTTATCCAGGGGGCGCGGAGTCTATGGCTACACCTTC.

This chain joins TRBV15 and TRBJ2-3; 8 positions match TRBD2. Germline loops: CDR1 LNHNV, CDR2 YYDKDF (reference sequence). Losses at the gene ends were 3 bases for V and 5 bases for J; bases not matched to a gene: 4. This CDR3 is 14 amino acids long. The CDR3 region has the DNA TGTGCCACCAGCAGGGGACTAGTGGAAGATACGCAGTATTTT. Translating it yields CATSRGLVEDTQYF.

The chain joins TRBV3-1 (or the pseudogene TRBV3-2) to TRBJ1-2; D is ambiguous. The CDR3 covers 13 residues. Germline assignment: CDR1 LGHDT and CDR2 YNNKEL (reference sequence). The V end lost 0 bases, the J end lost 1 base, and 3 bases lay between the germline ends. DNA for the CDR3: TGTGCCAGCAGCCAAGACAATAACTATGGCTACACCTTC. Translated: CASSQDNNYGYTF.

The chain's CDR3 is CASSYGETQYF. DNA of the CDR3: TGTGCCAGCAGTTATGGCGAGACCCAGTACTTC. The chain has TRBV3-1 (or the pseudogene TRBV3-2) and TRBJ2-5; no reliable D call. The V end was cut by 6 bases, the J end by 5 bases, with 7 bases between. Looked up from germline, CDR1 is LGHDT and CDR2 is YNNKEL (reference sequence). This CDR3 contains 11 residues.

This chain joins TRBV28 and TRBJ1-3, with TRBD1 identical over 10 bases. Germline V gives CDR1 MDHEN, CDR2 SYDVKM. The V segment lost 4 bases and the J segment 2 bases; nucleotides outside the gene matches: 11. The CDR3 has 18 amino acids. CDR3 nucleotide sequence: TGTGCCAGCAGTTCCATAATGACAGGGGGCATCACTGGAAACACCATATATTTT. Translated, it gives CASSSIMTGGITGNTIYF.

J is TRBJ1-2 and V is TRBV6-6; D is unclear. In germline, CDR1 is MNHNY, CDR2 SVGAGI (reference sequence). The CDR3 has 14 residues. Trimming cost V 7 bases and J 4 bases, with 16 bases left between them. CDR3 protein: CASISAGGSYGYTF. Written as DNA, the CDR3 is TGTGCCAGCATCTCGGCTGGAGGGAGCTATGGCTACACCTTC.

The V call is TRBV2, the J call TRBJ1-1; no definite D call. The germline gives CDR1 SNHLY, CDR2 FYNNEI. This CDR3 spans 14 amino acids. Trimming removed 7 bases from V and 2 bases from J, with 14 bases in between. CDR3 sequence: CASNLRALNTEAFF. CDR3 DNA: TGTGCCAGCAACCTAAGAGCCCTAAACACTGAAGCTTTCTTT.

V is TRBV19 and J is TRBJ2-7; TRBD2 agrees at 8 bases. The CDR3 loop spans 14 amino acids. The germline CDR1 and CDR2 sequences are LNHDA and SQIVND (reference sequence). V lost 8 bases, J lost 2 bases, and 8 bases stayed unmatched. The CDR3 sequence is CASAKGLETYEQYF. The DNA of the CDR3 is TGTGCCAGTGCGAAGGGACTAGAGACCTACGAGCAGTACTTC. The full variable domain, with the rest looked up from reference TRBV19 and TRBJ2-7, is DGGITQSPKYLFRKEGQNVTLSCEQNLNHDAMYWYRQDPGQGLRLIYYSQIVNDFQKGDIAEGYSVSREKKESFPLTVTSAQKNPTAFYLCASAKGLETYEQYFGPGTRLTVT.

This chain uses TRBV10-1 with TRBJ1-1; D not resolved. V was shortened by 6 bases and J by 0 bases, with 8 bases between the two germline ends. Germline V gives CDR1 WNHNN, CDR2 SYGVQD (reference sequence). The CDR3 has 13 amino acids. CDR3: CASSADLNTEAFF. The CDR3 coding sequence is TGCGCCAGCAGCGCGGACTTGAACACTGAAGCTTTCTTT.

The chain has TRBV2 and TRBJ2-7, with D possibly TRBD2 on 5 matching bases. Germline V gives CDR1 SNHLY, CDR2 FYNNEI. This CDR3 contains 17 residues. The V gene lost 0 bases and the J gene lost 4 bases, with 19 bases spanning the gap. CDR3 residues: CASSEASSHRGRYEQYF. CDR3 nucleotide sequence: TGTGCCAGCAGTGAAGCTTCCTCACATAGAGGGAGATACGAGCAGTACTTC. The variable domain in full, with the rest retrieved from reference TRBV2 and TRBJ2-7, is EPEVTQTPSHQVTQMGQEVILRCVPISNHLYFYWYRQILGQKVEFLVSFYNNEISEKSEIFDDQFSVERPDGSNFTLKIRSTKLEDSAMYFCASSEASSHRGRYEQYFGPGTRLTVT.

This clone appeared a few times. This chain uses TRBV19 with TRBJ1-5; D ambiguous. Germline V gives CDR1 LNHDA, CDR2 SQIVND (reference sequence). The CDR3 contains 15 residues. V was pared by 0 bases and J by 0 bases, with 6 bases between. CDR3 sequence (DNA): TGTGCCAGTAGTATAGATCGAGTTAGCAATCAGCCCCAGCATTTT. Translated, it gives CASSIDRVSNQPQHF.

V and J are TRBV29-1 and TRBJ2-7, with 10 bases that match TRBD2. This CDR3 is built from 15 residues. With 3 bases clipped from V and 0 bases from J, the junction kept 5 bases outside the gene matches. Germline CDR1 is SQVTM and CDR2 is ANQGSEA. Written as DNA, the CDR3 is TGCAGCGTTGAGCTAGCGGGAGACAACTCCTACGAGCAGTACTTC. Its translation: CSVELAGDNSYEQYF.

CDR3 sequence reads: CADKPQSNTEAFF. The CDR3 DNA follows: TGTGCCGACAAGCCGCAGTCGAACACTGAAGCTTTCTTT. This rearrangement joins TRBV12-3 or TRBV12-4 to TRBJ1-1; no clear D. The V end was cut by 11 bases, the J end by 1 base, with 14 bases between. This CDR3 comprises 13 residues.

The gene calls are TRBV7-6 and TRBJ2-3; 10 bases align to TRBD2. V trimming: 1 base; J trimming: 5 bases; junction bases outside the gene matches: 0. CDR3 length equals 14 residues. Per germline, CDR1 SGHVS and CDR2 FNYEAQ. The DNA of the CDR3 is TGTGCCAGCAGCTTAGGACTAGCGGGAGATACGCAGTATTTT. Translating it yields CASSLGLAGDTQYF.